Listed here are 21 T cell receptor beta chains from one sample, sequenced in a study of T cell responses to AZD1222 COVID-19 vaccine. Only in-frame clones appear in the TCRdb table, and some are missing; sequencing was by immunoSEQ multiplex PCR. The data show approximately 120,000 clones, 85% to 90% seen once. The source was peripheral blood, collected on day 0 of AZD1222 vaccination. The receptor source for this set is an adult in good health.

The sample holds one count of this clone. The V and J genes are TRBV12-3 or TRBV12-4 and TRBJ1-2; maybe TRBD1 (6 bases). The CDR3 contains 13 residues. Trimming removed 7 bases from V and 8 bases from J, with 17 bases in between. CDR3 in DNA: TGTGCCAGCACCGCAACAGGGAGGGGAGGCTACACCTTC. This translates into CASTATGRGGYTF.

J is TRBJ2-7 and V is TRBV6-1; D is uncertain. The CDR3 spans 13 residues. CDR1 and CDR2 (germline): MNHNS, SASEGT. Trimming cost V 0 bases and J 3 bases, with 6 bases left between them. The CDR3 bases are TGTGCCAGCAGTGAAGCAAGGAGCTACGAGCAGTACTTC. Its translation: CASSEARSYEQYF.

The chain has TRBV15 and TRBJ1-3, with D perhaps matching TRBD1 (6 bases). This CDR3 has 18 residues. Germline loops: CDR1 LNHNV, CDR2 YYDKDF (reference sequence). V lost 0 bases, J lost 0 bases, and 15 bases lay in between. Written as DNA, the CDR3 is TGTGCCACCAGCAGAGATCTTGTTCTACAGGGCTCTGGAAACACCATATATTTT. It yields the protein CATSRDLVLQGSGNTIYF.

V is TRBV20-1 and J is TRBJ2-3; D may be TRBD2 (6 bases). CDR3 length: 16 amino acids. Germline assignment: CDR1 DFQATT and CDR2 SNEGSKA (reference sequence). Trimming took off 3 bases at V and 0 bases at J, with 16 bases between the two ends. In nucleotides, the CDR3 is TGCAGTGCTAGTATCGGGAGTATACCTAGCACAGATACGCAGTATTTT. Translating it yields CSASIGSIPSTDTQYF.

The DNA for the CDR3 is TGCGCCAGCAGCACAACAGTCTCTGGGGCCAACGTCCTGACTTTC. It yields the protein CASSTTVSGANVLTF. The gene calls are TRBV5-1 and TRBJ2-6; no clear D gene. Germline assignment: CDR1 SGHRS and CDR2 YFSETQ. Trimming took 4 bases from V and 0 from J, leaving 8 bases between them. The CDR3 runs 15 residues.

The chain links TRBV12-5 to TRBJ1-1; possibly TRBD1 for D (6 bases). Germline CDR1 reads LGHNT; CDR2 reads FRNRAP. CDR3 length equals 15 residues. V was pared by 4 bases and J by 2 bases, with 14 bases between. The CDR3 is CASGSSTQGNTEAFF. The CDR3 nucleotides are TGTGCTAGTGGTTCCTCCACACAGGGTAACACTGAAGCTTTCTTT.

The V and J genes are TRBV24-1 and TRBJ1-4, with 11 bases identical to TRBD1. CDR3 length: 20 amino acids. Germline-derived CDR1 and CDR2 are KGHDR and SFDVKD. V shed 1 base and J 3 bases; nucleotides not matched to a gene: 12. The CDR3, as DNA: TGTGCCACCAGTGATTTTCCGGGACAGGGGGGCGAAGGGTCTAATGAAAAACTGTTTTTT. Amino acid sequence: CATSDFPGQGGEGSNEKLFF.

This chain connects TRBV19 to TRBJ1-2; D call uncertain. Germline lookup yields CDR1 LNHDA and CDR2 SQIVND (reference sequence). This CDR3 is 13 amino acids long. The germline V and J ends were trimmed by 6 bases and 4 bases, with 12 bases remaining between them. The CDR3: CASSFSSVYGYTF. As DNA, the CDR3 is TGTGCCAGTAGCTTCAGTAGTGTCTATGGCTACACCTTC.

The genes are TRBV10-2 and TRBJ1-1; weak D call: TRBD1 (6 bases). This CDR3 comprises 14 residues. CDR1 is WSHSY, CDR2 SAAADI, per germline. Trimming took 3 bases from V and 5 from J, leaving 13 bases between them. CDR3 loop: CASSESGGGTEAFF. The CDR3 nucleotides are TGCGCCAGCAGTGAATCCGGAGGGGGGACTGAAGCTTTCTTT.

This chain connects TRBV7-9 to TRBJ2-1, with no clear D. The V and J ends lost 1 base and 10 bases respectively, with 5 bases between them. CDR1 is SEHNR, CDR2 FQNEAQ, per germline (reference sequence). CDR3 length: 11 residues. CDR3 protein: CASSLEAEQFF. CDR3 bases: TGTGCCAGCAGCTTAGAAGCGGAGCAGTTCTTC.

The chain combines TRBV18 with TRBJ2-2, with 7 nucleotides matching TRBD1. V shed 5 bases, J shed 6 bases, and the junction held 3 bases outside the gene matches. In germline, CDR1 is KGHSH, CDR2 LQKENI. The CDR3 is 13 residues long. This CDR3 reads CASSLQGPGELFF. The CDR3 bases are TGTGCCAGCTCATTACAGGGGCCCGGGGAGCTGTTTTTT.

The chain couples TRBV7-2 to TRBJ1-1, with D uncertain. Germline V gives CDR1 SGHTA, CDR2 FQGNSA. CDR3 length: 14 residues. V was pared by 5 bases and J by 6 bases, with 16 bases between. For the CDR3, the DNA is TGTGCCAGCAGCCCCTACCGAGCGGACTCTGAAGCTTTCTTT. The encoded protein is CASSPYRADSEAFF.

This chain's CDR3 is CASSILGHGNTIYF. CDR3 DNA sequence: TGTGCCAGTAGTATTTTGGGTCATGGAAACACCATATATTTT. The J gene is TRBJ1-3, the V gene TRBV19; D unresolved. Germline V CDR1 and CDR2: LNHDA, SQIVND (reference sequence). The CDR3 is made up of 14 amino acids. Trimming stripped 3 bases from V and 3 bases from J, with 9 bases between. Full variable domain (remainder filled in from reference TRBV19 and TRBJ1-3): DGGITQSPKYLFRKEGQNVTLSCEQNLNHDAMYWYRQDPGQGLRLIYYSQIVNDFQKGDIAEGYSVSREKKESFPLTVTSAQKNPTAFYLCASSILGHGNTIYFGEGSWLTVV.

This clone has more than one count but fewer than ten. The chain employs TRBV7-2 and TRBJ2-1, with a tentative D call TRBD2 (5 bases). V was clipped by 3 bases and J by 3 bases, with 9 bases between them. From germline, CDR1 is SGHTA and CDR2 FQGNSA. The CDR3 totals 14 residues. CDR3 bases: TGTGCCAGCAGCTTCCCCCGGGACTACAATGAGCAGTTCTTC. This encodes CASSFPRDYNEQFF. Combining the CDR3 with reference TRBV7-2 and TRBJ2-1 gives the whole variable domain GAGVSQSPSNKVTEKGKDVELRCDPISGHTALYWYRQSLGQGLEFLIYFQGNSAPDKSGLPSDRFSAERTGGSVSTLTIQRTQQEDSAVYLCASSFPRDYNEQFFGPGTRLTVL.

The chain links TRBV4-2 to TRBJ2-7, with D possibly being TRBD1 (7 bases). Trimming took off 0 bases at V and 1 base at J, with 10 bases between the two ends. This CDR3 has 15 amino acids. From germline, CDR1 is LGHNA and CDR2 YNFKEQ. The CDR3 DNA reads as TGTGCCAGCAGCCAAGAAGCAGGGGGGTCCTACGAGCAGTACTTC. This encodes CASSQEAGGSYEQYF.

The gene calls are TRBV5-1 and TRBJ2-5; the match to TRBD2 covers 11 bases. The germline gives CDR1 SGHRS, CDR2 YFSETQ. V was clipped by 3 bases and J by 5 bases; unmatched bases: 6. The length of the CDR3 is 15 residues. In DNA form, the CDR3 reads TGCGCCAGCAGCTCCCTAGCGGGAGGTGGGGAGACCCAGTACTTC. It encodes CASSSLAGGGETQYF. The full variable domain, completed using reference TRBV5-1 and TRBJ2-5, is KAGVTQTPRYLIKTRGQQVTLSCSPISGHRSVSWYQQTPGQGLQFLFEYFSETQRNKGNFPGRFSGRQFSNSRSEMNVSTLELGDSALYLCASSSLAGGGETQYFGPGTRLLVL.

This clone has just one count. The chain is built from TRBV9 and TRBJ2-5; D possibly corresponds to TRBD2 (5 bases). Trimming took 3 bases from V and 2 from J, leaving 11 bases between them. This CDR3 is built from 14 residues. In germline, CDR1 is SGDLS, CDR2 YYNGEE. The CDR3, as DNA: TGTGCCAGCAGCGCCCGCCGGGGACAAGAGACCCAGTACTTC. This sequence encodes CASSARRGQETQYF. The whole variable domain, filled in from reference TRBV9 and TRBJ2-5, reads DSGVTQTPKHLITATGQRVTLRCSPRSGDLSVYWYQQSLDQGLQFLIQYYNGEERAKGNILERFSAQQFPDLHSELNLSSLELGDSALYFCASSARRGQETQYFGPGTRLLVL.

This chain uses TRBV7-2 with TRBJ1-6; no definite D call. Trimming took off 5 bases at V and 4 bases at J, with 15 bases between the two ends. The germline CDR1 and CDR2 sequences are SGHTA and FQGNSA. The CDR3 contains 16 residues. The CDR3 region has the DNA TGTGCCAGCAGCCTACGGGCCCCGGGTTATAATTCACCCCTCCACTTT. Residues: CASSLRAPGYNSPLHF.

The gene calls are TRBV27 and TRBJ1-5, with a possible D match to TRBD1 (6 bases). V lost 3 bases to trimming and J lost 7 bases, with 13 bases between them. Germline CDR1 MNHEY, CDR2 SMNVEV (reference sequence). CDR3 length equals 14 residues. CDR3 nucleotides: TGTGCCAGCAGTTTTCGACAGGAGGTACAGCCCCAGCATTTT. Protein: CASSFRQEVQPQHF.

The gene calls are TRBV7-9 and TRBJ1-1; tentative D call: TRBD1 (6 bases). Looked up from germline, CDR1 is SEHNR and CDR2 is FQNEAQ (reference sequence). This CDR3 spans 15 amino acids. The ends were cut back, 4 bases at V and 11 bases at J, with 23 bases in the middle. In DNA, the CDR3 is TGTGCCAGCAGCTACCTCGGGACAACTAACCCCGTGGCTTTCTTT. Translation: CASSYLGTTNPVAFF. Filled out from reference TRBV7-9 and TRBJ1-1, the complete variable domain reads DTGVSQNPRHKITKRGQNVTFRCDPISEHNRLYWYRQTLGQGPEFLTYFQNEAQLEKSRLLSDRFSAERPKGSFSTLEIQRTEQGDSAMYLCASSYLGTTNPVAFFGQGTRLTVV.

V gene TRBV24-1 combines with J gene TRBJ2-1; 8 nucleotides match TRBD2. This CDR3 is built from 12 residues. Germline V gene sequence: CDR1 KGHDR, CDR2 SFDVKD. Trimming removed 10 bases from V and 7 bases from J; junction bases left unmatched: 5. CDR3 loop: CATSGMGNEQFF. The CDR3 nucleotides read TGTGCCACTAGCGGGATGGGTAATGAGCAGTTCTTC.